One sample yielded the 12 T cell receptor beta chains listed below, sequenced in a study of blood T cell repertoires in COVID-19. TCRdb's copy holds only in-frame clones and misses some; the assay was immunoSEQ multiplex PCR. The data contain just over 250,000 clones, around nine tenths of them singletons. Sequenced material: peripheral blood. The receptors shown here come from a woman in her sixties or seventies with COVID-19, enrolled during active disease.

The chain employs TRBV29-1 and TRBJ1-2; 8 bases line up with TRBD1. This CDR3 contains 13 residues. The junction had 8 bases not matched to a gene; V was cut back by 7 bases and J by 4 bases. Looked up from germline, CDR1 is SQVTM and CDR2 is ANQGSEA. The CDR3: CSARQGSSYGYTF. CDR3 sequence (DNA): TGCAGCGCCCGACAGGGGAGTAGCTATGGCTACACCTTC.

A single count supports this clone. The V and J genes are TRBV18 and TRBJ1-2; D unclear. Trimming stripped 2 bases from V and 5 bases from J, with 9 bases between. Germline lookup yields CDR1 KGHSH and CDR2 LQKENI. The CDR3 totals 13 residues. This CDR3 reads CASSPGGEYGYTF. Here the CDR3 DNA reads TGTGCCAGCTCACCAGGCGGAGAGTATGGCTACACCTTC.

This sequence joins TRBV7-3 and TRBJ2-7, with TRBD2 identical over 8 bases. CDR1 and CDR2 (germline): SGHTA, FQGTGA. The CDR3 contains 15 residues. The V gene end was trimmed by 2 bases and the J gene end by 1 base; junction bases not matched to a gene: 4. The CDR3 region is CASSLAAGESYEQYF. The CDR3 DNA is TGTGCCAGCAGCTTAGCAGCGGGAGAGTCCTACGAGCAGTACTTC. The full variable domain, in which reference TRBV7-3 and TRBJ2-7 provide the parts outside the CDR3, is GAGVSQTPSNKVTEKGKYVELRCDPISGHTALYWYRQSLGQGPEFLIYFQGTGAADDSGLPNDRFFAVRPEGSVSTLKIQRTERGDSAVYLCASSLAAGESYEQYFGPGTRLTVT.

The chain uses TRBV28 and TRBJ2-1; TRBD1 agrees at 8 bases. Trimming at V came to 9 bases and at J to 2 bases, leaving 6 bases not matched to a gene. This CDR3 is built from 14 residues. Germline-derived CDR1 and CDR2 are MDHEN and SYDVKM. The CDR3 region has the DNA TGTGCCAGTTCGACAGGGGCACCCTACAATGAGCAGTTCTTC. It specifies CASSTGAPYNEQFF.

The gene calls are TRBV4-2 and TRBJ2-5; D possibly corresponds to TRBD1 (6 bases). Deletions cut 4 bases from V and 3 bases from J, with 15 bases between. This CDR3 region has 15 residues. Per the germline V gene, CDR1 is LGHNA and CDR2 is YNFKEQ. CDR3: CASSRQDREKETQYF. As DNA, the CDR3 is TGTGCCAGCAGCCGCCAGGACAGAGAAAAAGAGACCCAGTACTTC.

The chain carries TRBV5-1 and TRBJ1-6, with a weak D call TRBD1 (5 bases). CDR1 is SGHRS and CDR2 is YFSETQ in the germline V gene. The CDR3 is made up of 17 amino acids. V lost 1 base, J lost 9 bases, and 20 bases lay in between. CDR3 loop: CASSLNIAEYGGSPLHF. CDR3 nucleotides: TGCGCCAGCAGCTTGAATATTGCAGAATACGGGGGTTCACCCCTCCACTTT.

The chain joins TRBV11-3 to TRBJ1-2, with D unclear. The germline V and J ends were trimmed by 0 bases and 4 bases, with 9 bases remaining between them. This CDR3 has 14 residues. The germline gives CDR1 SGHNT, CDR2 YENEEA. CDR3 region: CASSLDAGAYGYTF. CDR3 DNA: TGTGCCAGCAGCTTAGATGCGGGTGCCTATGGCTACACCTTC.

J is TRBJ2-2 and V is TRBV19; perhaps TRBD1 as D (5 bases). The CDR3 sequence is 13 residues long. Deletions cut 9 bases from V and 2 bases from J, with 10 bases between. Germline loops: CDR1 LNHDA, CDR2 SQIVND (reference sequence). As DNA, the CDR3 is TGTGCCAGCACCGGACAAAACACCGGGGAGCTGTTTTTT. It specifies CASTGQNTGELFF.

The chain combines TRBV7-2 with TRBJ1-3; D is unresolved. V was clipped by 2 bases and J by 4 bases, with 3 bases between them. CDR3 length equals 12 residues. Germline CDR1 reads SGHTA; CDR2 reads FQGNSA. In DNA, the CDR3 is TGTGCCAGCAGCTTATCGGGAAACACCATATATTTT. Its translation is CASSLSGNTIYF.

This clone was found a few times. The chain uses TRBV5-1 and TRBJ2-7; TRBD1 matches 7 bases. In germline, CDR1 is SGHRS, CDR2 YFSETQ. V lost 0 bases, J lost 3 bases, and 3 bases stayed unmatched. There are 14 residues in the CDR3. DNA for the CDR3: TGCGCCAGCAGCTTGGAGGCAGGGGGCTACGAGCAGTACTTC. It codes for CASSLEAGGYEQYF. The full variable domain, its missing parts supplied by reference TRBV5-1 and TRBJ2-7, is KAGVTQTPRYLIKTRGQQVTLSCSPISGHRSVSWYQQTPGQGLQFLFEYFSETQRNKGNFPGRFSGRQFSNSRSEMNVSTLELGDSALYLCASSLEAGGYEQYFGPGTRLTVT.

V and J are TRBV5-1 and TRBJ2-7, with D perhaps TRBD2 (6 bases). CDR3 length: 17 amino acids. Germline-derived CDR1 and CDR2 are SGHRS and YFSETQ. With 2 bases removed from V and 4 bases from J, the gap between germline ends came to 22 bases. The CDR3 reads CASSFRKYGSSGYEQYF. The CDR3 DNA reads TGCGCCAGCAGCTTTCGTAAGTATGGGAGTAGCGGTTACGAGCAGTACTTC.

This clone came up once. This rearrangement joins TRBV28 to TRBJ2-2; 8 nucleotides line up with TRBD1. The V gene end was trimmed by 2 bases and the J gene end by 6 bases; junction bases not matched to a gene: 11. CDR1 is MDHEN, CDR2 SYDVKM, per germline. The CDR3 is made up of 17 amino acids. The CDR3 bases are TGTGCCAGCAGTTTAACTAGGACAGGGCGAATATCCGGGGAGCTGTTTTTT. As protein: CASSLTRTGRISGELFF. Full variable domain (rest looked up from reference TRBV28 and TRBJ2-2): DVKVTQSSRYLVKRTGEKVFLECVQDMDHENMFWYRQDPGLGLRLIYFSYDVKMKEKGDIPEGYSVSREKKERFSLILESASTNQTSMYLCASSLTRTGRISGELFFGEGSRLTVL.